These 18 T cell receptor beta chains share one sample of origin, sequenced in a study of T-cell reconstitution after alpha-beta-depleted transplantation in children. Preparation of the TCRbeta library used unique molecular identifiers. TCRdb re-derived calls from the PCR reads in MiXCR, one entry per CDR3 protein. Of around 45,000 distinct CDR3 sequences listed, 40% to 60% are singletons. The material sequenced was peripheral blood, taken before TCRalphabeta/CD19-depleted stem cell transplant. These receptors all stem from a boy younger than two with SCID, due to receive a stem cell transplant.

This chain links TRBV6-5 with TRBJ1-2; no firm D call. From germline, CDR1 is MNHEY and CDR2 SVGAGI. The germline V and J ends were trimmed by 0 bases and 3 bases, with 2 bases remaining between them. The CDR3 extends over 12 amino acids. DNA for the CDR3: TGTGCCAGCAGTTACTCACACTATGGCTACACCTTC. Translating gives CASSYSHYGYTF.

This clonotype occurred a few times. The genes are TRBV28 and TRBJ1-3, with 9 bases that match TRBD1. The CDR3 runs to 16 residues. Germline V CDR1 and CDR2: MDHEN, SYDVKM. J lost 0 bases, V lost 6 bases, and 6 bases had no gene match. Here the CDR3 reads CASRSGQGISGNTIYF. In DNA, the CDR3 is TGTGCCAGCAGGTCGGGACAGGGAATCTCTGGAAACACCATATATTTT.

The table lists this clonotype with a count of one. The J gene is TRBJ2-5, the V gene TRBV20-1; possible D gene TRBD2, 6 bases. Germline-derived CDR1 and CDR2 are DFQATT and SNEGSKA (reference sequence). The CDR3 has 13 amino acids. Trimming shortened V by 6 bases and J by 5 bases, and 16 bases separated the two germline ends. The CDR3 reads CSAPLGGMETQYF. The CDR3 DNA sequence: TGCAGTGCCCCCCTTGGAGGGATGGAGACCCAGTACTTC.

By frequency in the sample, this clonotype is medium-sized. The rearrangement uses TRBV5-6 and TRBJ1-6; weak D call: TRBD1 (5 bases). Germline assignment: CDR1 SGHDT and CDR2 YYEEEE. CDR3 size: 16 residues. V lost 3 bases, J lost 8 bases, and 18 bases lay in between. The CDR3 protein is CASSYTSGAVDSPLHF. As DNA, the CDR3 is TGTGCCAGCAGCTACACGAGCGGGGCTGTGGATTCACCCCTCCACTTT. The entire variable domain, with the rest obtained from reference TRBV5-6 and TRBJ1-6, is as follows: DAGVTQSPTHLIKTRGQQVTLRCSPKSGHDTVSWYQQALGQGPQFIFQYYEEEERQRGNFPDRFSGHQFPNYSSELNVNALLLGDSALYLCASSYTSGAVDSPLHFGNGTRLTVT.

Only a few counts were recorded for this clonotype. V usage is TRBV20-1 and J usage is TRBJ2-3; 9 bases match TRBD2. CDR1 DFQATT and CDR2 SNEGSKA come from the germline V gene (reference sequence). This CDR3 contains 16 residues. The CDR3 sequence: CSAPGPSGGLADTQYF. The CDR3 region has the DNA TGCAGCGCCCCCGGCCCCAGCGGGGGGTTAGCAGATACGCAGTATTTT.

This clonotype was observed a handful of times. The chain combines TRBV20-1 with TRBJ2-5, with D hard to call. This CDR3 is built from 15 residues. The germline gives CDR1 DFQATT, CDR2 SNEGSKA (reference sequence). The V end was cut by 2 bases, the J end by 1 base, with 14 bases between. Here the CDR3 DNA reads TGCAGTGCTAGAAATATTATGTCAGCCCAAGAGACCCAGTACTTC. Protein product: CSARNIMSAQETQYF.

The chain carries TRBV5-1 and TRBJ2-1; D not certain. V was shortened by 5 bases and J by 5 bases, with 17 bases between the two germline ends. The CDR3 contains 15 residues. Germline-derived CDR1 and CDR2 are SGHRS and YFSETQ. The chain's CDR3 is CASRTGLRSHNEQFF. The CDR3 DNA is TGCGCCAGCAGAACTGGCCTTCGTTCCCACAATGAGCAGTTCTTC.

V gene TRBV15 combines with J gene TRBJ1-2; 7 bases match TRBD1. V lost 0 bases, J lost 7 bases, and 11 bases stayed unmatched. This CDR3 comprises 16 residues. The germline gives CDR1 LNHNV, CDR2 YYDKDF (reference sequence). The CDR3 reads CATSRDPRQGYGGYTF. In DNA form, the CDR3 reads TGTGCCACCAGCAGAGATCCGCGACAGGGTTACGGTGGCTACACCTTC.

This chain connects TRBV20-1 to TRBJ1-1, with TRBD1 as a possible D gene (6 bases). The germline V gene encodes CDR1 DFQATT and CDR2 SNEGSKA (reference sequence). The CDR3 loop spans 14 amino acids. V lost 0 bases, J lost 4 bases, and 12 bases lay in between. The CDR3 here is CSARDRGGGTEAFF. The CDR3 DNA is TGCAGTGCTAGAGATAGAGGGGGGGGCACTGAAGCTTTCTTT.

This chain links TRBV5-4 with TRBJ2-3; a possible D gene is TRBD1 (6 bases). V lost 0 bases and J 2 bases, leaving 13 bases between the germline ends. Germline-derived CDR1 and CDR2 are SGHNT and YYREEE (reference sequence). This CDR3 has 16 residues. The CDR3 region has the DNA TGTGCCAGCAGCTTGGCCGGACAGACTTACACAGATACGCAGTATTTT. It yields the protein CASSLAGQTYTDTQYF.

The chain joins TRBV20-1 to TRBJ2-7; D unresolved. Germline V gene lookup returns CDR1 DFQATT and CDR2 SNEGSKA (reference sequence). Trimming took 2 bases from V and 6 from J, leaving 8 bases between them. This CDR3 has 11 residues. This CDR3 is CSARPGIEQYF. The CDR3 region has the DNA TGCAGTGCTAGACCAGGAATCGAGCAGTACTTC.

The gene calls are TRBV7-2 and TRBJ2-7, with D possibly called TRBD1 or TRBD2 (5 bases each). The CDR3 runs to 15 residues. CDR1 and CDR2 from the germline V gene are SGHTA and FQGNSA. Trimming left V 5 bases short and J 2 bases short, with 16 bases between. The CDR3 coding sequence is TGTGCCAGCAGCCCGCGTGGGGACCTGACCTACGAGCAGTACTTC. Protein product: CASSPRGDLTYEQYF.

This clonotype showed up just a few times. This chain links TRBV13 with TRBJ2-7; 8 bases align to TRBD1. Germline V gene lookup returns CDR1 PRHDT and CDR2 FYEKMQ (reference sequence). J lost 4 bases, V lost 2 bases, and 4 bases had no gene match. This CDR3 is 14 amino acids long. As DNA, the CDR3 is TGTGCCAGCAGCTTACGACAGGGGCGATACGAGCAGTACTTC. Encoded protein: CASSLRQGRYEQYF.

The sample holds a few counts of this clonotype. The chain recombines TRBV12-3 or TRBV12-4 with TRBJ2-1; no reliable D call. The V end lost 8 bases, the J end lost 5 bases, and 13 bases lay between the germline ends. There are 13 residues in the CDR3. The CDR3 region is CASGVYLNNEQFF. In DNA, the CDR3 is TGTGCCAGCGGGGTGTATCTTAACAATGAGCAGTTCTTC.

Details on this clonotype: One junction end does not reproduce the germline sequence, and a read error may be involved. The chain carries TRBV5-1 and TRBJ1-1, with TRBD1 as a possible D gene (5 bases). CDR3 length: 15 amino acids. Germline V gene data show CDR1 as SGHRS and CDR2 as YFSETQ. The CDR3 nucleotides are TGCGCCAGCAGCTTGGGCGCGACAGTGAAGACTGAAGCTTTCTTT. Translation gives CASSLGATVKTEAFF.

The chain uses TRBV3-1 and TRBJ1-1; D remains ambiguous. CDR1 is LGHDT, CDR2 YNNKEL, per germline (reference sequence). V shed 1 base and J shed 6 bases, with 15 bases lying between them. This CDR3 is 15 amino acids long. Written as DNA, the CDR3 is TGTGCCAGCAGCCAAGCGGGGTCGTACACGGCTGAAGCTTTCTTT. This codes for CASSQAGSYTAEAFF.

This clonotype appeared a few times. The J gene is TRBJ1-4, the V gene TRBV5-1; D uncertain. This CDR3 is 15 amino acids long. Looked up from germline, CDR1 is SGHRS and CDR2 is YFSETQ. Trimming cost V 3 bases and J 7 bases, with 16 bases left between them. The CDR3 region has the DNA TGCGCCAGCAGCTCTACGACTTATCGGGCTGAAAAACTGTTTTTT. This gives the protein CASSSTTYRAEKLFF. Full variable domain (remainder filled in from reference TRBV5-1 and TRBJ1-4): KAGVTQTPRYLIKTRGQQVTLSCSPISGHRSVSWYQQTPGQGLQFLFEYFSETQRNKGNFPGRFSGRQFSNSRSEMNVSTLELGDSALYLCASSSTTYRAEKLFFGSGTQLSVL.

This clonotype has just one count. The rearrangement links TRBV12-3 or TRBV12-4 to TRBJ1-2, with 8 bases aligning to TRBD1. V shed 4 bases and J 4 bases; nucleotides not matched to a gene: 2. The CDR3 has 13 amino acids. The DNA of the CDR3 is TGTGCCAGCAGTTGGACAGGGAGCTATGGCTACACCTTC. Amino acid sequence: CASSWTGSYGYTF.